These 28 T cell receptor beta chains were sequenced from one sample in a study of technical replicates of blood from a handful of donors (dated by TCRdb to about 2017). Libraries were built with the immunoSEQ multiplex PCR assay. TCRdb provides this immuneACCESS table in a form limited to in-frame rearrangements. Some clones are lacking; in checked studies, under half of them reflect an unresolved V gene, and why the rest are absent is not known. A total of tens of thousands of clones appear in this sample, roughly 94% of them only once. The ten largest clones represent 0.34% of the sample. What was sequenced was T cells isolated from PBMCs. The receptors were gathered from a human donor in good health.

The rearrangement links TRBV27 to TRBJ2-1; TRBD1 aligns across 7 bases. The CDR3 contains 14 residues. V lost 6 bases and J lost 2; bases outside the gene matches: 4. The germline V gene encodes CDR1 MNHEY and CDR2 SMNVEV (reference sequence). In DNA form, the CDR3 reads TGTGCCAGCAGCCACGGGACAGCCTACAATGAGCAGTTCTTC. Protein: CASSHGTAYNEQFF.

The chain has TRBV27 and TRBJ1-1, with 8 bases aligning to TRBD1. Germline assignment: CDR1 MNHEY and CDR2 SMNVEV (reference sequence). V was pared by 5 bases and J by 6 bases, with 8 bases of the junction left unmatched. The CDR3 runs 14 residues. The DNA for the CDR3 is TGTGCCAGCAGTCAAAGGACAGGGTTTCCTGAAGCTTTCTTT. The encoded protein is CASSQRTGFPEAFF.

The rearrangement links TRBV5-1 to TRBJ2-7; TRBD1 matches 7 bases. The CDR3 totals 14 residues. V lost 5 bases, J lost 4 bases, and 9 bases stayed unmatched. Germline V gene lookup returns CDR1 SGHRS and CDR2 YFSETQ. CDR3 loop: CASSPSGGSYEQYF. CDR3 sequence (DNA): TGCGCCAGCAGTCCTTCAGGGGGATCATACGAGCAGTACTTC.

The chain uses TRBV5-1 and TRBJ2-2; perhaps TRBD1 as D (5 bases). V shed 6 bases and J shed 5 bases, with 17 bases lying between them. The CDR3 length is 15 residues. Germline CDR1 reads SGHRS; CDR2 reads YFSETQ. The CDR3 sequence is CASTKGPGQTGELFF. CDR3 DNA: TGCGCCAGCACCAAAGGGCCAGGGCAAACCGGGGAGCTGTTTTTT.

V usage is TRBV28 and J usage is TRBJ2-5; tentative D call: TRBD1 (7 bases). The V and J ends lost 4 bases and 2 bases respectively, with 11 bases between them. Germline values: CDR1 MDHEN, CDR2 SYDVKM. The CDR3 has 14 amino acids. CDR3 loop: CASSSSGGQETQYF. The CDR3, as DNA: TGTGCCAGCAGTTCCTCAGGGGGGCAAGAGACCCAGTACTTC.

The chain carries TRBV2 and TRBJ1-3; D ambiguous. Germline CDR1 and CDR2: SNHLY and FYNNEI. The length of the CDR3 is 15 residues. The V end lost 3 bases, the J end lost 0 bases, and 9 bases lay between the germline ends. DNA of the CDR3: TGTGCCAGCAGTGAGGGCGAGAGCTCTGGAAACACCATATATTTT. Protein sequence: CASSEGESSGNTIYF.

The CDR3 sequence is CASSLLGGGANTEAFF. CDR3 nucleotides: TGTGCCAGCAGCTTACTTGGGGGAGGGGCCAACACTGAAGCTTTCTTT. This chain connects TRBV11-2 to TRBJ1-1; TRBD1 is a possible D gene (5 bases). V lost 2 bases and J lost 2, with 15 bases in between. Germline CDR1 reads SGHAT; CDR2 reads FQNNGV. The CDR3 contains 16 residues. The full variable domain, rest sourced from reference TRBV11-2 and TRBJ1-1, is EAGVAQSPRYKIIEKRQSVAFWCNPISGHATLYWYQQILGQGPKLLIQFQNNGVVDDSQLPKDRFSAERLKGVDSTLKIQPAKLEDSAVYLCASSLLGGGANTEAFFGQGTRLTVV.

V and J are TRBV13 and TRBJ1-2, with a weak D call TRBD1 (5 bases). There are 13 residues in the CDR3. The germline V gene has CDR1 PRHDT and CDR2 FYEKMQ (reference sequence). V was shortened by 2 bases and J by 5 bases, with 9 bases between the two germline ends. CDR3 in amino acids: CASSLQGSYGYTF. The CDR3 DNA follows: TGTGCCAGCAGCTTACAGGGATCTTATGGCTACACCTTC.

The chain is built from TRBV4-3 and TRBJ2-7; 10 positions match TRBD2. J lost 9 bases, V lost 4 bases, and 15 bases had no gene match. Germline V gene data show CDR1 as LGHNA and CDR2 as YSLEER. The CDR3 is 16 residues long. The chain's CDR3 is CASSPLLAGEPRGQYF. For the CDR3, the DNA is TGCGCCAGCAGCCCACTTCTAGCGGGGGAACCCAGGGGGCAGTACTTC.

The rearrangement uses TRBV28 and TRBJ2-7, with 10 nucleotides matching TRBD1. The germline V gene has CDR1 MDHEN and CDR2 SYDVKM. Losses at the gene ends were 2 bases for V and 4 bases for J; bases not matched to a gene: 2. This CDR3 is 14 amino acids long. CDR3 in DNA: TGTGCCAGCAGTTTAAGACAGGGGGCTTACGAGCAGTACTTC. It is translated as CASSLRQGAYEQYF.

This clone was seen a single time. This chain uses TRBV2 with TRBJ2-2, with no clear D. There are 14 residues in the CDR3. Trimming took 7 bases from V and 3 from J, leaving 12 bases between them. Looked up from germline, CDR1 is SNHLY and CDR2 is FYNNEI. The DNA of the CDR3 is TGTGCCAGCACTCTGCGCCGGGACACCGGGGAGCTGTTTTTT. Its translation: CASTLRRDTGELFF.

The chain has TRBV13 and TRBJ2-1; D possibly corresponds to TRBD2 (6 bases). This CDR3 region has 15 residues. With 1 base removed from V and 8 bases from J, the gap between germline ends came to 15 bases. CDR1 and CDR2 (germline): PRHDT, FYEKMQ (reference sequence). The CDR3 loop is CASSLVSRGPDEQFF. The CDR3 DNA reads as TGTGCCAGCAGCTTAGTATCGCGGGGCCCGGATGAGCAGTTCTTC.

The chain carries TRBV7-3 and TRBJ2-1, with 9 bases identical to TRBD2. CDR3 length: 15 amino acids. The J segment lost 5 bases and the V segment lost 2 bases, leaving 4 bases of the junction unmatched. CDR1 SGHTA and CDR2 FQGTGA come from the germline V gene. The CDR3 is CASSLSPSGNNEQFF. The CDR3 nucleotides are TGTGCCAGCAGCTTATCGCCTAGCGGGAACAATGAGCAGTTCTTC.

This rearrangement joins TRBV30 to TRBJ2-1; possible D gene TRBD2, 7 bases. In germline, CDR1 is GTSNPN, CDR2 SVGIG (reference sequence). V lost 0 bases and J lost 8, with 17 bases in between. This CDR3 is built from 15 residues. The CDR3 loop reads CAWSVGAGLFYEQFF. The DNA of the CDR3 is TGTGCCTGGAGTGTGGGGGCGGGACTATTCTATGAGCAGTTCTTC.

This chain links TRBV28 with TRBJ1-1; no definite D call. V was pared by 3 bases and J by 5 bases, with 10 bases between. This CDR3 spans 13 amino acids. From germline, CDR1 is MDHEN and CDR2 SYDVKM. In nucleotides, the CDR3 is TGTGCCAGCAGTTTGAGATTACGGACTGAAGCTTTCTTT. Its translation: CASSLRLRTEAFF.

The chain carries TRBV27 and TRBJ2-7; 7 positions agree with TRBD1. Germline V gene sequence: CDR1 MNHEY, CDR2 SMNVEV (reference sequence). This CDR3 spans 14 amino acids. V trimming: 4 bases; J trimming: 2 bases; junction bases outside the gene matches: 5. The chain's CDR3 is CASSSIGTAYEQYF. CDR3 sequence (DNA): TGTGCCAGCAGTTCCATCGGGACAGCCTACGAGCAGTACTTC.

V and J are TRBV11-3 and TRBJ2-7; D is possibly TRBD1 (6 bases). The germline CDR1 and CDR2 sequences are SGHNT and YENEEA. The CDR3 has 14 amino acids. Between the trimmed V and J ends, which lost 6 bases and 0 bases, there was a span of 12 bases. CDR3 protein: CASRSRDISYEQYF. The CDR3 DNA sequence: TGTGCCAGCAGATCACGGGACATCTCCTACGAGCAGTACTTC.

The V call is TRBV4-1, the J call TRBJ1-4; D is undetermined. The CDR3 has 15 residues. Trimming cost V 0 bases and J 7 bases, with 12 bases left between them. From germline, CDR1 is MGHRA and CDR2 YSYEKL. CDR3 sequence reads: CASSQDEGRTEKLFF. The CDR3 DNA reads as TGCGCCAGCAGCCAAGATGAGGGAAGGACTGAAAAACTGTTTTTT.

This chain connects TRBV29-1 to TRBJ1-1; perhaps TRBD1 as D (5 bases). Per the germline V gene, CDR1 is SQVTM and CDR2 is ANQGSEA. The CDR3 covers 14 residues. Trimming cost V 4 bases and J 1 base, with 13 bases left between them. CDR3: CSVGIPGQNTEAFF. The CDR3 DNA reads as TGCAGCGTTGGTATTCCCGGACAGAACACTGAAGCTTTCTTT.

This rearrangement joins TRBV19 to TRBJ2-3; tentatively, D is TRBD1 (5 bases). The CDR3 sequence is 13 residues long. The V end lost 9 bases, the J end lost 5 bases, and 15 bases lay between the germline ends. The germline V gene encodes CDR1 LNHDA and CDR2 SQIVND (reference sequence). In DNA form, the CDR3 reads TGTGCCAGCAAATCTCGAACAGGAGATACGCAGTATTTT. Encoded protein: CASKSRTGDTQYF.

This sequence joins TRBV28 and TRBJ1-4; TRBD1 matches 8 bases. With V trimmed by 8 bases and J by 5 bases, 4 bases remained unmatched. The CDR3 spans 13 residues. In germline, CDR1 is MDHEN, CDR2 SYDVKM. CDR3: CASLDRANEKLFF. CDR3 bases: TGTGCCAGCCTGGACAGGGCAAATGAAAAACTGTTTTTT.

The rearrangement links TRBV19 to TRBJ2-7; weak D call: TRBD1 (5 bases). The CDR3 extends over 17 amino acids. V lost 3 bases and J lost 5, with 23 bases in between. Per germline, CDR1 LNHDA and CDR2 SQIVND (reference sequence). The CDR3 nucleotides are TGTGCCAGTAGTATGGGGCTCGAGCAAACTGTCCTCCACGAGCAGTACTTC. Translation: CASSMGLEQTVLHEQYF. Together with reference TRBV19 and TRBJ2-7, the CDR3 gives the full variable domain: DGGITQSPKYLFRKEGQNVTLSCEQNLNHDAMYWYRQDPGQGLRLIYYSQIVNDFQKGDIAEGYSVSREKKESFPLTVTSAQKNPTAFYLCASSMGLEQTVLHEQYFGPGTRLTVT.

The chain couples TRBV7-9 to TRBJ2-1; the D is unclear. CDR1 SEHNR and CDR2 FQNEAQ come from the germline V gene (reference sequence). The V end was cut by 0 bases, the J end by 7 bases, with 4 bases between. The CDR3 is 12 residues long. CDR3: CASSLALNEQFF. CDR3 bases: TGTGCCAGCAGCTTAGCACTTAATGAGCAGTTCTTC.

V and J are TRBV27 and TRBJ2-7, with a tentative D call TRBD1 (5 bases). Germline assignment: CDR1 MNHEY and CDR2 SMNVEV (reference sequence). The length of the CDR3 is 13 residues. V dropped 10 bases and J dropped 2 bases, with 15 bases sitting between them. The CDR3 sequence is CATSVGLTYEQYF. The CDR3 DNA reads as TGTGCCACCTCGGTGGGGCTAACCTACGAGCAGTACTTC.

The J gene is TRBJ2-7, the V gene TRBV12-5; 8 positions match TRBD2. CDR1 is LGHNT, CDR2 FRNRAP, per germline. CDR3 size: 17 residues. The V segment lost 3 bases and the J segment 1 base; nucleotides outside the gene matches: 11. The CDR3 nucleotides read TGTGCTAGTGGTTTCGCGTCGGGACTAGTCAGATCCTACGAGCAGTACTTC. It specifies CASGFASGLVRSYEQYF.

The chain carries TRBV11-2 and TRBJ1-1; no definite D call. The germline gives CDR1 SGHAT, CDR2 FQNNGV. Trimming cost V 8 bases and J 6 bases, with 13 bases left between them. The CDR3 runs 12 residues. The CDR3 sequence: CASRRGDPEAFF. CDR3 nucleotides: TGTGCCAGCCGCCGCGGAGATCCTGAAGCTTTCTTT. Combining the CDR3 with reference TRBV11-2 and TRBJ1-1 gives the whole variable domain EAGVAQSPRYKIIEKRQSVAFWCNPISGHATLYWYQQILGQGPKLLIQFQNNGVVDDSQLPKDRFSAERLKGVDSTLKIQPAKLEDSAVYLCASRRGDPEAFFGQGTRLTVV.

This chain uses TRBV14 with TRBJ1-2; D may be TRBD1 (5 bases). CDR1 is SGHDN, CDR2 FVKESK, per germline. V was clipped by 3 bases and J by 2 bases, with 10 bases between them. The CDR3 covers 14 residues. The CDR3 DNA reads TGTGCCAGCAGCCAGTCCAGGGCCAACTATGGCTACACCTTC. It specifies CASSQSRANYGYTF. The full variable domain, completed using reference TRBV14 and TRBJ1-2, is EAGVTQFPSHSVIEKGQTVTLRCDPISGHDNLYWYRRVMGKEIKFLLHFVKESKQDESGMPNNRFLAERTGGTYSTLKVQPAELEDSGVYFCASSQSRANYGYTFGSGTRLTVV.

The rearrangement joins TRBV7-2 to TRBJ2-3, with 7 bases matching TRBD1. V lost 5 bases, J lost 5 bases, and 13 bases stayed unmatched. Germline V gives CDR1 SGHTA, CDR2 FQGNSA. The CDR3 totals 16 residues. The CDR3 here is CASSRYDRAGIDTQYF. The DNA for the CDR3 is TGTGCCAGCAGCCGTTACGACAGGGCTGGAATAGATACGCAGTATTTT.